The TCR beta chain under discussion was sequenced for a study of blood T cells in healthy people across ages. Staff drew roughly 10 milliliters of peripheral blood from each donor. Total RNA, at least 5 micrograms per sample, was extracted from PBMCs. V trimming: 4 bases; J trimming: 11 bases; junction bases outside the gene matches: 10. The CDR3 totals 14 residues. Germline V lookup: CDR1 MNHNY, CDR2 SVGAGI (reference sequence). Findings and limits, study-wide: Long-lived donors exceeded aged donors in naive CD4+ cells and diversity.

Through a sample-barcoded 5' primer and a J-beta primer mix, a second PCR was run for roughly 6 to 12 cycles. TCRdb used MiXCR to reprocess the 5' RACE reads, holding one entry per CDR3 protein. The table includes hundreds of thousands of distinct CDR3 sequences, about 32% detected once. With respect to this clonotype: The target antigen is unknown.

V gene TRBV6-6 combines with J gene TRBJ1-1; 10 bases fit TRBD1. Sequenced sample: blood. The origin of this receptor is a woman older than 75 in good health. The CDR3 coding sequence is TGTGCCAGCAGTTCGATGGGGACAGGGGCCTCGGCTTTCTTT. The encoded protein is CASSSMGTGASAFF.